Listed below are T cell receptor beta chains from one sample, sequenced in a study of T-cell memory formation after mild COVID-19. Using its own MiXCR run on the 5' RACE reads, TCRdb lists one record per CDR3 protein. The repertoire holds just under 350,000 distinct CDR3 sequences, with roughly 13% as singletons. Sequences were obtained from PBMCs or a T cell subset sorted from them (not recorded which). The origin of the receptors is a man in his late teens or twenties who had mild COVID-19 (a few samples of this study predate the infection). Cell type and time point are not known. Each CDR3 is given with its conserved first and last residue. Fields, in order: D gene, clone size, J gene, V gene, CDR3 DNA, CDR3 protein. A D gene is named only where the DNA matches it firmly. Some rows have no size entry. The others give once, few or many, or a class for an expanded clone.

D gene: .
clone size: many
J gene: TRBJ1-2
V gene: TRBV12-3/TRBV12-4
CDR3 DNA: TGTGCCAGCACCATATGGTCGGGCTATGGCTACACCTTC
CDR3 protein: CASTIWSGYGYTF

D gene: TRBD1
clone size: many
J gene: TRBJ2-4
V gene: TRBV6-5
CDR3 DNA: TGTGCCAGCAGTTCCCCGGGACAGGGCAAAAACATTCAGTACTTC
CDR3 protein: CASSSPGQGKNIQYF

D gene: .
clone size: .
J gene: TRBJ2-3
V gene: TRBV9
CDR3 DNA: TGTGCCAGCAGCTGGGACACTTACACAGATACGCAGTATTTT
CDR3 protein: CASSWDTYTDTQYF

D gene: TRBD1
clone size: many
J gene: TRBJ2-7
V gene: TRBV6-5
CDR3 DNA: TGTGCCAGCAGTTACGACAGGGCCTACGAGCAGTACTTC
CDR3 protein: CASSYDRAYEQYF

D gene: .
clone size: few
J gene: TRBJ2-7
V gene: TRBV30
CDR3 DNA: TGTGCCTGGAGTAGGTTGTACTACGAGCAGTACTTC
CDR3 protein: CAWSRLYYEQYF

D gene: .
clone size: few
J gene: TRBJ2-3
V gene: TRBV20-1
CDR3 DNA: TGCAGTGCTATCGGACGGGTTAACACAGATACGCAGTATTTT
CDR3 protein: CSAIGRVNTDTQYF

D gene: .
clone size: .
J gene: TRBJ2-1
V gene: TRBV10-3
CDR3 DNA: TGTGCCATCAGTGAGTCGCGTCTAGCCGGCAATGAGCAGTTCTTC
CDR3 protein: CAISESRLAGNEQFF

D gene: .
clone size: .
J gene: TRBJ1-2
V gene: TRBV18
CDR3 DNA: TGTGCCAGCTCACCAGACATGAGCGGCTCCTATGGCTACACCTTC
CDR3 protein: CASSPDMSGSYGYTF

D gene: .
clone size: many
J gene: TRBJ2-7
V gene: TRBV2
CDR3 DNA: TGTGCCAGCCAACAGGACGGGGAAGTATACGAGCAGTACTTC
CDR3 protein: CASQQDGEVYEQYF

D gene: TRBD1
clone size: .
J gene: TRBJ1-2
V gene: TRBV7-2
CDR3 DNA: TGTGCCAGCAGCTTAGGGCAGGGGGCGTACTATGGCTACACCTTC
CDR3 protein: CASSLGQGAYYGYTF

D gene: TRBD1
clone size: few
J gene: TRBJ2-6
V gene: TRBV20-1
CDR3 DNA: TGCAGTGCCGAAACTTGGGGACAGGGGAGCCCCCTGGGGGCCAACGTCCTGACTTTC
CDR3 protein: CSAETWGQGSPLGANVLTF

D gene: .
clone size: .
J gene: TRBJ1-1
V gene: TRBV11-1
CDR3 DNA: TGTGCCAGCAGCTCCGGATTGACAGGCGCGAACACTGAAGCTTTCTTT
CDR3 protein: CASSSGLTGANTEAFF

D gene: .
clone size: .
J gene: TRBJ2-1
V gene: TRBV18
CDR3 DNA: TGTGCCAGCTCGCCCGTTTACAATGAGCAGTTCTTC
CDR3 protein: CASSPVYNEQFF

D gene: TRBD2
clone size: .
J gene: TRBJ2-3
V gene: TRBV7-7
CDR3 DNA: TGTGCCAGCAGCTTAAAAGCGGGGGGGCTAGGCGGAGATACGCAGTATTTT
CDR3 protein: CASSLKAGGLGGDTQYF

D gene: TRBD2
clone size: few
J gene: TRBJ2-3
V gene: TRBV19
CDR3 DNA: TGTGCCAGTAGGCCCGGACTAGCTTCAGATACGCAGTATTTT
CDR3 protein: CASRPGLASDTQYF

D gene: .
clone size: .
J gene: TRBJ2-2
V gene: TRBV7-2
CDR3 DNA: TGTGCCAGCAGCCAGACGGGTGTGGGGGCCCCCGGGGAGCTGTTTTTT
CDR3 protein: CASSQTGVGAPGELFF

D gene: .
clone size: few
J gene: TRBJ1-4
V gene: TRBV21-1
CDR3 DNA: TGTGCCAGCAGCGCGAGAGGGACAGCACGAAATGAAAAACTGTTTTTT
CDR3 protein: CASSARGTARNEKLFF

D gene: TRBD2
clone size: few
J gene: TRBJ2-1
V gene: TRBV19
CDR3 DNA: TGTGCCAGTAGTATCGCGGTAGCGGGGGCGAGCTCCTACAATGAGCAGTTCTTC
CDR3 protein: CASSIAVAGASSYNEQFF